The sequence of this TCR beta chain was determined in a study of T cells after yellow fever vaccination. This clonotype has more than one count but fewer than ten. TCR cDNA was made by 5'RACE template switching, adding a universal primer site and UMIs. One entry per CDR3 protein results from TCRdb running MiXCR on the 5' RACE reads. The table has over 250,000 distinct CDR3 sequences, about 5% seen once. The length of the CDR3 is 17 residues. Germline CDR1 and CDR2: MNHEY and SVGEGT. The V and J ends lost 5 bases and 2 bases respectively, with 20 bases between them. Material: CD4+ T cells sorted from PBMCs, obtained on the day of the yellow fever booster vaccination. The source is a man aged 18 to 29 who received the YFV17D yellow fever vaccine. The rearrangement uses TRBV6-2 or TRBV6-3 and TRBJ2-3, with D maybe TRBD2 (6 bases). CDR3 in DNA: TGTGCCAGCAGTGTTGCCCGGGGGACCACATCCACAGATACGCAGTATTTT. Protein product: CASSVARGTTSTDTQYF.